These 5 T cell receptor beta chains originate from one sample sequenced in a study of T cell responses to AZD1222 COVID-19 vaccine. Method: immunoSEQ multiplex PCR; TCRdb's copy keeps in-frame clones and lacks some. This sample has some 150,000 clones, with approximately 89% found just once. The input for sequencing was peripheral blood, taken on day 0 of AZD1222 vaccination. The receptors stem from an adult in good health.

The rearrangement joins TRBV10-3 to TRBJ2-3, with 7 bases lining up with TRBD2. Losses at the gene ends were 3 bases for V and 5 bases for J; bases not matched to a gene: 17. CDR3 length: 18 amino acids. Germline V gives CDR1 ENHRY, CDR2 SYGVKD. The CDR3: CAISDKISGGGGGDTQYF. Here the CDR3 DNA reads TGTGCCATCAGTGATAAGATATCGGGCGGGGGAGGAGGAGATACGCAGTATTTT.

The chain links TRBV7-2 to TRBJ1-1; D gene uncertain. The germline V gene has CDR1 SGHTA and CDR2 FQGNSA. The ends were cut back, 5 bases at V and 4 bases at J, with 11 bases in the middle. CDR3 length equals 13 residues. Here the CDR3 DNA reads TGTGCCAGCAGCACCGGACGGGGCACTGAAGCTTTCTTT. Translated, it gives CASSTGRGTEAFF.

The chain links TRBV5-8 to TRBJ1-3, with D maybe TRBD1 (6 bases). Germline V CDR1 and CDR2: SGHTS, YDEGEE. The CDR3 runs to 17 residues. The V end lost 1 base, the J end lost 4 bases, and 18 bases lay between the germline ends. DNA of the CDR3: TGTGCCAGCAGCTTGAGGCCAGGGGCGCACGGCGGAAACACCATATATTTT. Residues: CASSLRPGAHGGNTIYF.

This chain joins TRBV20-1 and TRBJ1-4; the D is unclear. The CDR3 is made up of 11 amino acids. Germline V gene data show CDR1 as DFQATT and CDR2 as SNEGSKA (reference sequence). V was shortened by 5 bases and J by 7 bases, with 8 bases between the two germline ends. The CDR3 sequence: CSASRGEKLFF. Written as DNA, the CDR3 is TGCAGTGCTTCGCGGGGTGAAAAACTGTTTTTT.

V and J are TRBV9 and TRBJ2-7; tentatively, D is TRBD1 (5 bases). The germline CDR1 and CDR2 sequences are SGDLS and YYNGEE. V was cut by 0 bases and J by 2 bases, with 9 bases left in between. This CDR3 spans 14 amino acids. The CDR3 nucleotides are TGTGCCAGCAGCGTAGAGCAGGGTCCCTACGAGCAGTACTTC. Translation gives CASSVEQGPYEQYF.